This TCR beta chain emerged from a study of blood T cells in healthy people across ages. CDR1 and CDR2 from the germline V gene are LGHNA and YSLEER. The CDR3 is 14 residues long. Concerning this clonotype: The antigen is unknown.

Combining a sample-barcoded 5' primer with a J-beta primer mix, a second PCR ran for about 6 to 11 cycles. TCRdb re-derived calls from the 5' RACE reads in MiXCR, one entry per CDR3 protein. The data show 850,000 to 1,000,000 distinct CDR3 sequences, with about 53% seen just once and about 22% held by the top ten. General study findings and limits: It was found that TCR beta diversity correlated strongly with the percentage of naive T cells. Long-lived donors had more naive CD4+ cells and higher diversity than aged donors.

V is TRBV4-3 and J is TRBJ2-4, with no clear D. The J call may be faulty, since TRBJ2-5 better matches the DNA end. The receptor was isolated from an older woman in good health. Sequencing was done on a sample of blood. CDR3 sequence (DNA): TGCGCCAGCAGCCAAGATACCGGGTTGGAGACCCAGTACTTC. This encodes CASSQDTGLETQYF.